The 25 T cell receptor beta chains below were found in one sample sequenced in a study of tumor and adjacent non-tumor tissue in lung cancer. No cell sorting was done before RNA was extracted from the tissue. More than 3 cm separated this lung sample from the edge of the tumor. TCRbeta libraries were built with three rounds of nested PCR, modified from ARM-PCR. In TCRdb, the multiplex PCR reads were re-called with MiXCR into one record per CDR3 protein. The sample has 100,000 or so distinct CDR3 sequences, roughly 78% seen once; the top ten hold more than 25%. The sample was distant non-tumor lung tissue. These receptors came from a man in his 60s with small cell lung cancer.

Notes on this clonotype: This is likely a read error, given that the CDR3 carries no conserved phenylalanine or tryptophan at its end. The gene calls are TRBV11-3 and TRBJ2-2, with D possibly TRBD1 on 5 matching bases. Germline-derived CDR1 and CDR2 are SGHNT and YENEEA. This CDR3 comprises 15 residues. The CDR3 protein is CVSSLGVSSRGELFY. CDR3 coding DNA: TGTGTCAGCAGCTTAGGGGTCTCTTCACGAGGGGAGCTGTTTTAT.

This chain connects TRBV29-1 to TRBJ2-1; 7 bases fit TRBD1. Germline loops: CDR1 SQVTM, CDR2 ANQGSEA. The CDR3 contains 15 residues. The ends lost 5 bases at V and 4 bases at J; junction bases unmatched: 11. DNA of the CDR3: TGCAGCGTTCAGCGACAGGGCTACTCATACAATGAGCAGTTCTTC. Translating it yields CSVQRQGYSYNEQFF.

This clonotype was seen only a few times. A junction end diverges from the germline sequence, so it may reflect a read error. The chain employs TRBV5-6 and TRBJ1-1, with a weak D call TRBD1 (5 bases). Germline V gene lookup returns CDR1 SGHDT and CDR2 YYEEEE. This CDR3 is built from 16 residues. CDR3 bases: TGTGCCAGCAGTTTGGCCTCCGGGACTGCGAACACTAAAGCTTTCTTT. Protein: CASSLASGTANTKAFF. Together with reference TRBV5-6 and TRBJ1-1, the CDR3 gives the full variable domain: DAGVTQSPTHLIKTRGQQVTLRCSPKSGHDTVSWYQQALGQGPQFIFQYYEEEERQRGNFPDRFSGHQFPNYSSELNVNALLLGDSALYLCASSLASGTANTKAFFGQGTRLTVV.

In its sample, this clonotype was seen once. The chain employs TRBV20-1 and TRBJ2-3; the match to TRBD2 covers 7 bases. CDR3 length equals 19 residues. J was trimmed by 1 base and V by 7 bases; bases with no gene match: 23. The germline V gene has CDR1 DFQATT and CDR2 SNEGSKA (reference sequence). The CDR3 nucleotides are TGCAGTGTCCTTTGGCCCACAGGTTCGGCGGGAGTAGGCACAGATACGCAGTATTTT. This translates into CSVLWPTGSAGVGTDTQYF.

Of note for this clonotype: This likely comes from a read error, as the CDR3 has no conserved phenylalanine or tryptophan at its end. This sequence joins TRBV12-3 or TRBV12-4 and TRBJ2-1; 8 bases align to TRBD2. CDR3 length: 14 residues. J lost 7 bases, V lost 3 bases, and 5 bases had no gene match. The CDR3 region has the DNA TGTGCCAGCAGTTTGAGCGGGAGTGGTAATGAGCAGTTCTTA. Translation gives CASSLSGSGNEQFL.

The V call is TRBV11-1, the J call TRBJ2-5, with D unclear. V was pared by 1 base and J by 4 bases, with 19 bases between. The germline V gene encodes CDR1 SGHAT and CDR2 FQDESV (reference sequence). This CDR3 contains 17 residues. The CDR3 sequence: CASSLDALRRGRETQYF. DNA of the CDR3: TGTGCCAGCAGCTTAGACGCCCTCAGGAGAGGTCGAGAGACCCAGTACTTC. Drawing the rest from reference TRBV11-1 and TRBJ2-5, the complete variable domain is EAEVAQSPRYKITEKSQAVAFWCDPISGHATLYWYRQILGQGPELLVQFQDESVVDDSQLPKDRFSAERLKGVDSTLKIQPAELGDSAMYLCASSLDALRRGRETQYFGPGTRLLVL.

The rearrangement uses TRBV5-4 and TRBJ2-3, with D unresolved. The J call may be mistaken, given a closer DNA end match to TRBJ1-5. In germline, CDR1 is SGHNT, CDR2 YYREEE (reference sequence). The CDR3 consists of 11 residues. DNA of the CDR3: TGTGCCAGCAGCATGGAAGATACGCAGCATTTT. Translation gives CASSMEDTQHF.

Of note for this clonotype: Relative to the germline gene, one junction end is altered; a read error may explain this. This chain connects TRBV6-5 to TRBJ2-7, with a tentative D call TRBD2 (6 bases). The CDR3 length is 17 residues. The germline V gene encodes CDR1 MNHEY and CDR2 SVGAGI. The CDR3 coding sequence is TGTGCCAGCAATCGCCATCCCTCCTCGGGGGATAGTGACGACCAGTACTTC. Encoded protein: CASNRHPSSGDSDDQYF.

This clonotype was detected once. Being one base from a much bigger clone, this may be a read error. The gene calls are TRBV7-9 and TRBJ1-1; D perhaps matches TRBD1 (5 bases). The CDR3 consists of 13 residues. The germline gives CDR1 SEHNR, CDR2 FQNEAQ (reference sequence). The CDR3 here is CAGSLGDSPEAFF. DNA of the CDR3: TGTGCCGGCAGCTTAGGGGATTCCCCTGAAGCTTTCTTT. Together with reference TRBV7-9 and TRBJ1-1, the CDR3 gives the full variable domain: DTGVSQNPRHKITKRGQNVTFRCDPISEHNRLYWYRQTLGQGPEFLTYFQNEAQLEKSRLLSDRFSAERPKGSFSTLEIQRTEQGDSAMYLCAGSLGDSPEAFFGQGTRLTVV.

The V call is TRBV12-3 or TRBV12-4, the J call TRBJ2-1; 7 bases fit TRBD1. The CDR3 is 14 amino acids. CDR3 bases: TGTGTCAGGACTCTCGGGACAGATCACAATGAGCAGTTCTTC. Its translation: CVRTLGTDHNEQFF.

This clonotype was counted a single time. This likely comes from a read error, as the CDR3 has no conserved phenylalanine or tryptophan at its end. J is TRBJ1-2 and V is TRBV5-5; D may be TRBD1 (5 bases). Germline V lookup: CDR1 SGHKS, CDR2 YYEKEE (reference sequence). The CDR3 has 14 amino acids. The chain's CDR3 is CATSTDQGTYGYTL. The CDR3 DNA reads TGTGCCACCAGCACGGACCAGGGAACCTATGGCTACACCTTG.

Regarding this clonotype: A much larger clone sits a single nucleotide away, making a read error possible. The CDR3 DNA is TGTACCAGCAGTAATCTAGCGGGAGGGCAAGACGGGGAGCTGTTTTTT. Translated: CTSSNLAGGQDGELFF. The rearrangement links TRBV6-1 to TRBJ2-2; TRBD2 agrees at 12 bases. The CDR3 consists of 16 residues. Per the germline V gene, CDR1 is MNHNS and CDR2 is SASEGT.

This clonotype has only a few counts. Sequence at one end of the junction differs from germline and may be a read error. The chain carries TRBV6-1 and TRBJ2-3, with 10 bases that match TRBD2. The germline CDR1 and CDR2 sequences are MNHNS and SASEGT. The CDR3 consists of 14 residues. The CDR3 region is CAGSASSSGGTQYF. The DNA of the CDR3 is TGTGCCGGCAGTGCGTCTTCTAGCGGGGGTACGCAGTATTTT.

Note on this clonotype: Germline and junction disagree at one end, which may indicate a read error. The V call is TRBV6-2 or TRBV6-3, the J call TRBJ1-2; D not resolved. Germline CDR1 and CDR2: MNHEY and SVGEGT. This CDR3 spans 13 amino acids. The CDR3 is CACSPIGVAGYAF. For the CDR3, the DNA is TGTGCCTGCAGCCCGATTGGGGTTGCCGGCTACGCCTTC.

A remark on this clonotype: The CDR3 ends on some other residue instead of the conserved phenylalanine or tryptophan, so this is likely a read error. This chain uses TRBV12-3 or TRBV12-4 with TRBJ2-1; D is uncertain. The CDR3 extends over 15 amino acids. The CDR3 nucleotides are TGTGCCAGCAGTTTAGTAGGTCTTACCTACAATAAGCAGTTCCTC. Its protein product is CASSLVGLTYNKQFL.

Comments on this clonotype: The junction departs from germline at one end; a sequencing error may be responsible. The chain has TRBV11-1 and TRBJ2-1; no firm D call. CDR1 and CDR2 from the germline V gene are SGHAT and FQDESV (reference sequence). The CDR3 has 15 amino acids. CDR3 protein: CTNSSQDKTYHEQFF. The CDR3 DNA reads TGTACCAACAGCTCTCAAGACAAGACCTACCATGAGCAGTTCTTC.

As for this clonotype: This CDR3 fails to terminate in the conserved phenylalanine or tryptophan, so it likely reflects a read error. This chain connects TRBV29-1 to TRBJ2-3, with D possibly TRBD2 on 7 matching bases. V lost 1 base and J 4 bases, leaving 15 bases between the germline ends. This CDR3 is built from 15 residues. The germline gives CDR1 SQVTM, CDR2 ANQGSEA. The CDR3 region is CSVEGLGGGADTQYS. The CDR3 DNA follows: TGCAGCGTTGAAGGTTTAGGCGGGGGCGCAGATACGCAGTATTCT.

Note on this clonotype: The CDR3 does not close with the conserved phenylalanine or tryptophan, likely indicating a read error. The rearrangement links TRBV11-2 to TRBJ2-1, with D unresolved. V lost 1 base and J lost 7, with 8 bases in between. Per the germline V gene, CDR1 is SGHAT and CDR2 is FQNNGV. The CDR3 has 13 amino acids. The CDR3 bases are TGTGCCAGCAGCTTAGTGTGGGATAATGAGCAGTTCTTA. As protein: CASSLVWDNEQFL.

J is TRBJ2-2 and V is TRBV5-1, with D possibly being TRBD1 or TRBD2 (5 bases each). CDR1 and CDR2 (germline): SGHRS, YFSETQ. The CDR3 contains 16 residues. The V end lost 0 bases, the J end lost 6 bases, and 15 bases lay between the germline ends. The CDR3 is CASSLEVGVDAGELFF. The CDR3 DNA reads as TGCGCCAGCAGCTTGGAGGTGGGGGTGGACGCCGGGGAGCTGTTTTTT.

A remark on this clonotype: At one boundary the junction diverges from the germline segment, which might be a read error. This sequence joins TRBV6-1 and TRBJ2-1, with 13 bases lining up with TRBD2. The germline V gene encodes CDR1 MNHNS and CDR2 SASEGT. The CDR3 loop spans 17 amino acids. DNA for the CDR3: TGTGTCAGCAGTGATGGACTAGCGGGAGACTCCTACAATGAGCAGTTCTTC. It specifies CVSSDGLAGDSYNEQFF.

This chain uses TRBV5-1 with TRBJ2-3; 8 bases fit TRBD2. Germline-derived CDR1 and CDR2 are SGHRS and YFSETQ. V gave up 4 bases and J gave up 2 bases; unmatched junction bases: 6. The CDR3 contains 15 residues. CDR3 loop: CASSSSGSSTDTQYF. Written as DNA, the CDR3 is TGCGCCAGCAGCAGCAGCGGGAGTTCCACAGATACGCAGTATTTT. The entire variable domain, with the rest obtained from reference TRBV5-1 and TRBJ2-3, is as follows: KAGVTQTPRYLIKTRGQQVTLSCSPISGHRSVSWYQQTPGQGLQFLFEYFSETQRNKGNFPGRFSGRQFSNSRSEMNVSTLELGDSALYLCASSSSGSSTDTQYFGPGTRLTVL.

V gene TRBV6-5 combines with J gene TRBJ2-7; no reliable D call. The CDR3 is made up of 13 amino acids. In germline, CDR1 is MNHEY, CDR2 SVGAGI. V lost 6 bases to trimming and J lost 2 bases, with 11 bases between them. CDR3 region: CASRHSPAYEQYV. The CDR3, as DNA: TGTGCCAGCAGACACTCCCCCGCCTACGAGCAGTACGTC.

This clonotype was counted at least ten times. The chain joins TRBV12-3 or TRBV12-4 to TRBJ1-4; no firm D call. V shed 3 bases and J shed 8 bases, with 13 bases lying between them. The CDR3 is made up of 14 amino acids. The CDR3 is CASSFTSSGEKLFF. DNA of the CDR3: TGTGCCAGCAGTTTTACGAGCTCTGGAGAAAAACTGTTTTTT.

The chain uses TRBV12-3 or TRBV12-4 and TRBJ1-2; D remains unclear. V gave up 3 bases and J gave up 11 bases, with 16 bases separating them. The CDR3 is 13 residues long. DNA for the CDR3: TGTGCCAGCAGTTTCGGCAGCTCCTATGATTACACCTTC. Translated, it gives CASSFGSSYDYTF.

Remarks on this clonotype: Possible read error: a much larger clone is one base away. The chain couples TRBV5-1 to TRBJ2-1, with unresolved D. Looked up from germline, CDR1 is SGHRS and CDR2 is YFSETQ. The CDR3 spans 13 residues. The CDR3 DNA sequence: TGCGCCAGGAGCTCCCAAGGCGTCAATGAGCAGTTCTTC. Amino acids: CARSSQGVNEQFF.